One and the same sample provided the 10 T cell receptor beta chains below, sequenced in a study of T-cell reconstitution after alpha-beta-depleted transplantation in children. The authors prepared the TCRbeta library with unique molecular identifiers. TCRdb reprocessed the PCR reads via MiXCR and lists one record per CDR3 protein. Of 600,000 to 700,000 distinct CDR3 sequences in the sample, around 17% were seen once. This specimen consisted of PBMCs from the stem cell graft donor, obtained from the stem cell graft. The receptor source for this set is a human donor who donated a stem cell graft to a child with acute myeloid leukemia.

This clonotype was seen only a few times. CDR3 nucleotide sequence: TGTGCCACCAGTTCCAAGACATACCAAGAGACCCAGTACTTC. Translating it yields CATSSKTYQETQYF. This rearrangement joins TRBV24-1 to TRBJ2-5; D call uncertain. CDR3 length: 14 residues. Trimming removed 6 bases from V and 0 bases from J, with 10 bases in between. Looked up from germline, CDR1 is KGHDR and CDR2 is SFDVKD.

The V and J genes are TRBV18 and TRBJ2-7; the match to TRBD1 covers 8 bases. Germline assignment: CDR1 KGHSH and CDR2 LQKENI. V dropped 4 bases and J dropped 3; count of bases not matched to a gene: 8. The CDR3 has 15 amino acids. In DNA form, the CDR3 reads TGTGCCAGCTCACGGTCAGGACAGGGTAACTACGAGCAGTACTTC. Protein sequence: CASSRSGQGNYEQYF.

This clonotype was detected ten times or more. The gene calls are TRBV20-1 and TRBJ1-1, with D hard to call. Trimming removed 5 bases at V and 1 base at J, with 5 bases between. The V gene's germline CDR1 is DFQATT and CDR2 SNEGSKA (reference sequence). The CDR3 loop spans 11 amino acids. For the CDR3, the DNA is TGCAGTGCTTCAACGAACACTGAAGCTTTCTTT. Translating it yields CSASTNTEAFF.

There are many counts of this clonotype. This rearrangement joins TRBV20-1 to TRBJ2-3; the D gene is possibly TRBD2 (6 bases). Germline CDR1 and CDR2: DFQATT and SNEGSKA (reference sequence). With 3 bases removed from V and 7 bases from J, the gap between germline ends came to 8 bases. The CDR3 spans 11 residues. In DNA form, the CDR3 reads TGCAGTGCTAGGGGCGGGAATACGCAGTATTTT. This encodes CSARGGNTQYF.

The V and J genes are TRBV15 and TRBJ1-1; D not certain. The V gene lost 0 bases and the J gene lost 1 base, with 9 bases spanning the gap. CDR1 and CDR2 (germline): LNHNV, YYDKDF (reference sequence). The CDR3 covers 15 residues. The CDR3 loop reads CATSRDIRENTEAFF. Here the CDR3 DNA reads TGTGCCACCAGCAGAGATATCCGGGAGAACACTGAAGCTTTCTTT.

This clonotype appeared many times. CDR3 sequence reads: CASSLEPGEQFF. The CDR3 DNA sequence: TGTGCCAGCAGCTTAGAGCCAGGAGAGCAGTTCTTC. The chain employs TRBV13 and TRBJ2-1; the D is unclear. The CDR3 extends over 12 amino acids. The V end was cut by 1 base, the J end by 10 bases, with 8 bases between. Germline-derived CDR1 and CDR2 are PRHDT and FYEKMQ (reference sequence).

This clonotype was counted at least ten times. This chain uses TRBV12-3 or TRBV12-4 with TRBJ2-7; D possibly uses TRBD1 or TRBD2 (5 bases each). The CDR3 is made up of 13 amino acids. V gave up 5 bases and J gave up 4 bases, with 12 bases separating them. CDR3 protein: CASSPPGGYEQYF. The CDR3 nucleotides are TGTGCCAGCAGTCCCCCTGGGGGTTACGAGCAGTACTTC.

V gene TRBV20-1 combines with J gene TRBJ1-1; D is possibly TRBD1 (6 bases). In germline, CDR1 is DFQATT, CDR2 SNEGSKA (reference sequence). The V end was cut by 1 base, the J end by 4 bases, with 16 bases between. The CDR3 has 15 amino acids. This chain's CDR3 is CSARGFSGVGTEAFF. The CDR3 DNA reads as TGCAGTGCTAGAGGGTTCTCAGGGGTAGGCACTGAAGCTTTCTTT.

The CDR3 bases are TGTGCCAGCAGCTTAGTGAGGGGCTTAGCTTACCGGGACAGCCGTTACGAGCAGTACTTC. Protein sequence: CASSLVRGLAYRDSRYEQYF. The chain is built from TRBV11-1 and TRBJ2-7; TRBD1 aligns across 7 bases. The CDR3 extends over 20 amino acids. V shed 1 base, J shed 4 bases, and the junction held 22 bases outside the gene matches. Germline V gene data show CDR1 as SGHAT and CDR2 as FQDESV (reference sequence).

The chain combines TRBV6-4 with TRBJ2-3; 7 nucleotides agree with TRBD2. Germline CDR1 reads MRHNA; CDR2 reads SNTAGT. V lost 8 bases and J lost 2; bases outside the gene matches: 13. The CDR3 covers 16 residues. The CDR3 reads CASRGDAGKITDTQYF. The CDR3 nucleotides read TGTGCCAGCCGGGGGGACGCGGGGAAGATCACAGATACGCAGTATTTT.